The entry that follows covers one T cell receptor beta chain sequence. Its antigen is still unknown. No base-level quality is on record; no much larger clone is a single base apart. This sample was taken from a study of T cells after yellow fever vaccination (dated by TCRdb to 2018 to 2020). Context from the whole study: The SMART-Seq v4 Ultra Low Input RNA kit was used to prepare libraries from fractions with low cell numbers. Bulk TCR alpha and beta repertoires were sequenced longitudinally to track T-cell clones before and after primary and booster YFV17D yellow fever vaccination. The cohort comprised two healthy male donors, one aged 18 to 29 and one aged 30 to 40 years. Blood was collected at multiple timepoints before and after primary and secondary immunization, and bulk PBMC replicates and cell subsets were isolated. The full study reports these points: A small share of clonotypes occurred in both CD4 and CD8 compartments, likely arising from convergent recombination. Because only a couple of donors were included in the study, the extent to which the findings can be generalized is limited. Computational filtering was needed because FACS-sorted repertoires could contain abundant contaminating clonotypes from the bulk population. After the booster, most clones that had expanded after primary vaccination were detected again (about 95% of CD4 and 88% of CD8), suggesting broad maintenance of memory. The secondary T-cell response was weaker than the primary response but faster, peaking on day 5 instead of day 15.

The junction shows trimming of 6 bases on V and 0 bases on J, plus 15 bases between the germline ends. For CDR1 and CDR2, the germline V gene (reference sequence) lists DFQATT and SNEGSKA. Including cysteine and phenylalanine, the CDR3 has 15 amino acids. This entry keeps only the CDR3 DNA: 45 bases, framed from base 1. Instrument used: Illumina NovaSeq 6000. TCR cDNA was made using 5'RACE template switching, a step that added a universal primer site and unique molecular identifiers. Priming for cDNA synthesis came from both the TCR alpha and TCR beta constant segments. Libraries were amplified in two PCR steps, with sample barcodes and sequencing adapters added in the second step. Sequencing of the libraries was done on either Illumina HiSeq 2500 (2x100 bp) or NovaSeq (2x150 bp). As for how the authors treated the data: MIGEC was used to demultiplex reads and collapse the reads into UMI consensus sequences, and MiXCR was used for V(D)J alignment. Using edgeR on replicate PBMC samples, clonotypes were called vaccine-responding if FDR was below 0.01 and the log2 fold change was above 5 up to day 15. Bulk clonotypes were assigned CD4 or CD8 identity according to which sequenced CD4 or CD8 repertoire held them at higher abundance. The public reads were run again by TCRdb, first through fastp at Q25 and then through MiXCR, and only productive beta chains were kept. Records with the same CDR3 protein are collapsed into one entry carrying the most frequent genes and DNA. TCRdb, not the authors, supplied the V and J calls. The sample profile shows about 320,000 distinct CDR3 sequences; 9.5% to 12% of them were found once. The ten largest clonotypes hold about 3% of the sample.

The sample's treatment or condition label is to be understood as: live attenuated yellow fever vaccine strain. A standard Ficoll-Paque protocol was used to isolate PBMCs from peripheral blood. Dynabeads CD4 and CD8 positive selection kits were used to isolate CD4 and CD8 T-cell fractions. TriZol was used to extract RNA from bulk PBMCs, CD4 and CD8 fractions, and dextramer-positive and dextramer-negative fractions. The V gene is TRBV20-1 and the J gene is TRBJ2-1, with TRBD1 perhaps the D gene, on 6 matching bases. The TCR comes from a man between 18 and 35 years old who received the YFV17D yellow fever vaccine. The sample here was CD4+ T cells sorted from PBMCs, taken 45 days after the yellow fever booster vaccination. The CDR3 protein sequence reads: CSATRGSRSYNEQFF. DNA sequence: TGCAGTGCCACGAGGGGGAGTCGCTCCTACAATGAGCAGTTCTTC.